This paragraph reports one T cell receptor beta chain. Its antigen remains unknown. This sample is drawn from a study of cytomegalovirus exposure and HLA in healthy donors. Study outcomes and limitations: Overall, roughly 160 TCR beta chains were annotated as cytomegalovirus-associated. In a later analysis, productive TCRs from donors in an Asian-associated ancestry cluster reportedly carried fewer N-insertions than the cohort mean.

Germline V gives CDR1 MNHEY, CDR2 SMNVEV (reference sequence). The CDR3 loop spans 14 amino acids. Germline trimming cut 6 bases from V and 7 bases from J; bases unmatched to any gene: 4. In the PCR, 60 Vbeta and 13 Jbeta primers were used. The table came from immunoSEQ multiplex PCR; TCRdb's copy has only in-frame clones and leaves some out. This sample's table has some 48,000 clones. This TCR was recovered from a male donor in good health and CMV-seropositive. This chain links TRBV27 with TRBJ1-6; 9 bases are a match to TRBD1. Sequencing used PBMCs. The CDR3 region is CASRLGQGNSPLHF. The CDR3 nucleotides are TGTGCCAGCAGGCTTGGACAGGGGAATTCACCCCTCCACTTT.